This T cell receptor beta chain came from a study of human T cells and chemical hapten exposure. The sample's time point: patch test 1, 2 weeks after DPC sensitization. Described treatment: therapeutic diphenylcyclopropenone sensitization with weekly scalp DPC. The J segment lost 2 bases and the V segment lost 2 bases, leaving 6 bases of the junction unmatched. The CDR3 consists of 15 residues. Germline assignment: CDR1 MNHEY and CDR2 SVGAGI. Each CDR3 protein is one row after TCRdb ran MiXCR on the RACE reads. Counted here are over 85,000 distinct CDR3 sequences, 12% occurring once; the ten biggest clones make up approximately 2.1%. This clonotype came up many times.

This rearrangement joins TRBV6-5 to TRBJ2-7; 7 positions agree with TRBD2. This TCR derives from a woman aged 40-49 years with alopecia areata. Some clones in this sample may be carry-over from other donors' samples. The sequences come from whole blood, collected in connection with sensitization to the hapten diphenylcyclopropenone (DPC). CDR3 region: CASSYRGDGTYEQYF. The DNA of the CDR3 is TGTGCCAGCAGTTACCGGGGGGACGGAACCTACGAGCAGTACTTC.